Reported below is one TCR beta chain. Its cognate antigen is unknown. PCR primers comprised 60 Vbeta and 13 Jbeta primers. The method was immunoSEQ multiplex PCR; TCRdb's version includes in-frame clones alone and lacks a portion of them. Of 74,000 or so clones listed, 77% were seen once; the top ten hold under 3.5%. Trimming cost V 6 bases and J 0 bases; bases outside gene matches: 5. CDR3 size: 15 residues. Germline loops: CDR1 ENHRY, CDR2 SYGVKD. The sample comes from a study of cytomegalovirus exposure and HLA in healthy donors. Overall study: Unique TCRs from HLA-typed donors, some 85 million of them, were held in an early data release. Findings and caveats of the study: The study dropped some indistinguishable V segments, TRBV6-2 and TRBV6-3 among them. Most of the TCR beta V segments (in an earlier analysis) were productive either about 90% or about 30% of the time. Follow-up analysis later connected one missense variant in DCLRE1C with trimming of TCR beta V- and J-genes.

This clonotype was sampled from a man aged 50-60 years in good health and CMV-seropositive. The sequencing input was PBMCs. J is TRBJ2-7 and V is TRBV10-3; TRBD2 matches 10 bases. CDR3 DNA sequence: TGTGCCATCAGCGACAGCGGGAGGGCCTCCTACGAGCAGTACTTC. Encoded protein: CAISDSGRASYEQYF.